This T cell receptor (beta chain) originates from a study of identifying expanded T cells in peripheral blood. Data came from immunoSEQ multiplex PCR; TCRdb stores just in-frame clones and leaves some out. Altogether tens of thousands of clones are present, roughly 87% being singletons, with the ten largest covering less than 6%. During the collection period, no donor immune events like infections were recorded. The study, taken as a whole, reports: Over approximately two and four weeks, about 15 and 19 clones changed, versus 1.2 between replicates. Approximately two-week clone count variance significantly increased as total template count grew.

Per the germline V gene, CDR1 is LNHDA and CDR2 is SQIVND (reference sequence). V was pared by 5 bases and J by 1 base, with 17 bases between. The CDR3 totals 17 residues. Turning to this clone: Its antigen remains unknown.

This clonotype was sampled from a person between 18 and 69 years old in good health. Sequencing was carried out using blood. V gene TRBV19 combines with J gene TRBJ2-2; perhaps TRBD1 as D (6 bases). Here the CDR3 reads CASSPTPGQRNTGELFF. CDR3 bases: TGTGCCAGTAGTCCCACACCCGGACAGAGGAACACCGGGGAGCTGTTTTTT.